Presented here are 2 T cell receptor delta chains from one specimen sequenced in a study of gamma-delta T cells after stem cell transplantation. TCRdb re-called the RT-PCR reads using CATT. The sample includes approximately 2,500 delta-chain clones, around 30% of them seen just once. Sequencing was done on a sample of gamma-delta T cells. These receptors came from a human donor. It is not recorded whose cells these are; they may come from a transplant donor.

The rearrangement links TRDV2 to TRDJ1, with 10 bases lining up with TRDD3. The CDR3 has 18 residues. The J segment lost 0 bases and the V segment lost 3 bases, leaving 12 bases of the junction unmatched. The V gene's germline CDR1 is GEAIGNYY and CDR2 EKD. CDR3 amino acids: CACDPSLGDSPYTDKLIF. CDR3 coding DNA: TGTGCCTGTGACCCGTCACTGGGGGATTCCCCGTACACCGATAAACTCATCTTT.

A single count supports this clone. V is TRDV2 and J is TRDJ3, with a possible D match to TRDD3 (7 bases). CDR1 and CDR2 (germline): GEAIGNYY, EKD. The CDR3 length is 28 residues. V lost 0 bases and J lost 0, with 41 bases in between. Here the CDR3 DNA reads TGTGCCTGTGACACCCTTGGGGGACTTCCTCGGCCCGGGGACGATGACTCCCTTAGCTCCTGGGACACCCGACAGATGTTTTTC. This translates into CACDTLGGLPRPGDDDSLSSWDTRQMFF.